This TCR beta chain was documented in a study of cytomegalovirus exposure and HLA in healthy donors (dated by TCRdb to the late 2010s). Regarding the complete study: According to an earlier analysis of a few hundred of the donors, 150 million to 200 million T cells yielded approximately 120 million unique TCR beta sequences and 276 Gb of sequence data. An early release that covered some 640 HLA-typed donors contained about 300 gigabases of sequencing data and tens of millions of unique TCR sequences. Of the roughly 400 genotyped donors, approximately 82% fell in the genetic ancestry cluster associated with self-reported Caucasian donors. The study aimed to test whether signatures of past pathogen exposure could be identified by cataloging public T cell receptors. The study profiled the T cell repertoires of under 850 subjects by immunosequencing and related them to cytomegalovirus serostatus. In addition to the first cohort of roughly 670 subjects, a separate validation cohort of 120 different subjects was used. The study combined high-throughput TCR immunosequencing, statistical association of individual TCRs with disease status, and machine learning to predict cytomegalovirus infection status. To study patterns of TCR occurrence, a later analysis re-analyzed previously published TCR beta repertoires from 500 to 850 donors and added high-resolution HLA genotyping. The later analysis used no new phenotypic data to find candidate immune exposures, relying instead on TCR beta sequences and their occurrence across donors. In an earlier analysis of 587 of the donors, high-throughput TCR beta sequencing was used to judge whether each TCR beta V gene segment behaved as functional or pseudogenic. Donor age, sex, ethnicity and CMV serostatus were collected together with the repertoire data. A later genetic analysis took genome-wide SNP genotypes for about 55% of the roughly 700 donors and used that subset as a discovery cohort. All discovery cohort repertoires had been generated on a single sequencing platform. HLA typing covered class I and class II loci at four-digit resolution. Typing coverage varied by locus: roughly 629-640 donors for A, B, C, DRB1 and DQB1; around 560 for DQA1; over 600 for DPA1; about 450 for DPB1. A handful of DR-DQ haplotypes were treated as single units for association and clustering because of strong linkage in the cohort. Among a few hundred genotyped donors of the cohort, an average of approximately 230,000 unique TCR beta nucleotide sequences were sequenced per donor, roughly 18% of them non-productive.

Libraries came from the immunoSEQ multiplex PCR assay. For the multiplex PCR, a mixture combining 60 forward primers for TCR Vbeta segments and 13 reverse primers for TCR Jbeta segments was used. Amplification of the CDR3 region of rearranged TCR beta genes was performed with a multiplex PCR assay on genomic DNA. The Illumina HiSeq System was used to sequence the amplified TCR beta libraries as 87-base-pair reads. Per the source publication's procedure: A later analysis tallied around 87 million unique TCR beta chains across the 550 to 850 repertoires, and roughly 11 million of those chains were shared by two or more donors. A nearest-neighbor algorithm error-corrected the raw reads and collapsed the reads into unique sequences, merging closely related sequences to remove PCR and sequencing errors. Alignment of CDR3 sequences to IMGT reference sequences was used to assign V, D and J gene segments. For a sequence to be retained, at least a six-nucleotide match to both a V gene segment and a J gene segment was required. Rearrangements were classified as productive when the CDR3 lacked stop codons and remained in frame with V and J, and all other rearrangements were classified as non-productive. CDR3 was defined according to IMGT convention as the region running from the second conserved V-encoded cysteine to the conserved J-encoded phenylalanine. Sequences without an unambiguous match to a single V gene segment were excluded from the earlier analysis of about 630 of the donors. An earlier analysis of a few hundred of the donors called V segments functional above 56.7% productive rearrangements and segregating when the between-donor standard deviation exceeded 5%. A statistical classification framework was developed to diagnose cytomegalovirus status using the catalog of TCR beta chain sequences. A later analysis assigned V and J genes by comparing TCR nucleotide sequences with IMGT/GENE-DB human TR gene sequences. Using the TCRdist pipeline, a later analysis assigned CDR3 sequences along with most-parsimonious VDJ recombination scenarios. In a later analysis, each TCR beta chain was defined by its CDR3 amino acid sequence together with its V-gene family, and reads without a unique V-gene family were excluded. A later analysis removed several hundred highly shared, low-generation-probability nucleotide sequences to deal with suspected cross-contamination and a sequencing artifact. In a later analysis, a clonal expansion index for each public chain was calculated from normalized within-repertoire ranks of inferred template counts. In a later analysis, generation probabilities were computed using a VDJ recombination model fitted to out-of-frame rearrangements, and the results were checked against IGoR. Hypergeometric tests were used in a later analysis to score TCR-TCR, TCR-HLA and TCR-CMV co-occurrence, with a repertoire-size bias correction applied to the TCR pairs. In a later analysis, false discovery rates were estimated by permuting HLA or CMV assignments 20 times. In a later analysis, co-occurring TCRs were grouped with DBSCAN, and TCRdist sequence similarity was added when clustering was performed within HLA-allele-positive subsets. Co-occurrence clustering excluded repertoires with fewer than 30,000 or more than 120,000 public chains, plus five with anomalous nucleotide sharing. Imported from immuneACCESS, the table was reduced by TCRdb to in-frame sequences with V and J called. These copies leave out some clones; in studies compared against another copy, an unresolved V gene accounts for under half, and the cause of the remainder is not known. The V and J calls and clone size come from that table; D and trimming were worked out from the DNA. This sample is represented by some 110,000 clones; under 70% of them were singletons. The top ten constitute roughly 8.4% of the sample.

What the authors observed across the whole study: In the study, 150 to 200 TCR beta chains were listed as associated with cytomegalovirus. Roughly uniform sequencing depth across donors was assumed in presence/absence analyses, although this assumption may not hold. It was suggested by the authors that the approach could potentially be generalized to other disease states and immunological phenotypes. Because HLA typing was unavailable for some donors at each locus, only the typed subset was used in association tests. Broadly in line with IMGT annotations, most TCR beta V segments showed up in productive rearrangements about 87% or about 30% of the time in an earlier analysis of some 590 of the donors. A later genetic analysis reported fewer N-insertions in productive TCRs among donors in an Asian-associated ancestry cluster than the roughly 650-donor mean. The only immune exposure information available for the cohort was CMV serostatus. The earlier analysis of fewer than 750 of the donors excluded 15 to 20 rarely observed V segments, including chromosome 9 orphons, because counts were too low. Some IMGT-functional V segments, including TRBV6-2 and TRBV6-3, could not be told apart with the 87-base-pair reads, so those segments were excluded. V-gene and J-gene trimming of TCR beta chains was associated with a missense DCLRE1C variant in a later genetic analysis, and the association was replicated in an independent cohort. A further reported finding was that TCR beta sequences accurately predicted the HLA-A and HLA-B alleles for most subjects in the first cohort. When HLA alleles, especially DR and DQ, strongly co-occurred, attributing TCR associations to individual alleles was difficult. In a later analysis, TCR association rates were found to vary across HLA loci, with the most associated TCRs seen for DRB1 alleles and the fewest for HLA-C alleles. According to a later analysis, parvovirus B19, influenza, CMV and Epstein-Barr virus appeared linked to several top co-occurrence clusters. The classifier was reported to diagnose cytomegalovirus status with high specificity and sensitivity in both the original and validation cohorts. Across donors, most TCR sequences were observed very rarely, whereas some public TCRs were present in many individuals. A later analysis found that most CMV-associated TCR beta chains appeared HLA-restricted, with HLA associations seemingly driven largely by CMV exposure. Compared with equally common non-associated chains, HLA-associated TCR beta chains in a later analysis were more clonally expanded and had lower generation probabilities. A few of the identified cytomegalovirus-associated TCR beta chains were confirmed in vitro to be specific for cytomegalovirus antigens. This cohort had only TCR beta chains sequenced, and the lack of alpha or paired-chain data limited which features could be detected. A later analysis associated 16,951 TCR beta sequences with specific HLA alleles at a false discovery rate of 0.05. A cluster of highly shared sequence variants was judged likely to be a technical artifact of the sequencing pipeline. Correlated functional status among segregating V segments might reflect linkage disequilibrium, but an unknown experimental factor could not be ruled out.

Trimming leaves V shorter by 4 bases and J shorter by 6 bases, with the junction holding 8 bases beyond the gene matches. The germline V gene (reference sequence) supplies CDR1 MNHEY and CDR2 SMNVEV. The cysteine opens and the phenylalanine closes a CDR3 of 14 amino acids. CDR3 DNA only is kept here, 42 bases in frame from base 1. In total, more than 500 healthy bone marrow donors made up the cohort. All cohort members were sampled while nominally healthy, although unrecorded immune exposures were likely present. The donor tested CMV seropositive and was one of the 289 seropositive cohort members. A peripheral blood sample was collected from each donor, and TCR beta sequencing was performed on peripheral blood mononuclear cells. Genomic DNA was extracted from the blood cell samples with the Qiagen DNeasy Blood Extraction Kit. In this sample, this clone turned up once. Its antigen remains undetermined. Per-nucleotide qualities are absent, and no much larger clonotype sits a single base away.

The sequencing input was PBMCs. Rearrangement joined TRBV27 to TRBJ2-7, with 8 bases in between that match TRBD2. The receptor was isolated from a man aged 30 to 39 in good health and CMV-seropositive. The bases read TGTGCCAGCAGTTACGGGGGGGGCCAATCCGAGCAGTACTTC. Protein translation: CASSYGGGQSEQYF.